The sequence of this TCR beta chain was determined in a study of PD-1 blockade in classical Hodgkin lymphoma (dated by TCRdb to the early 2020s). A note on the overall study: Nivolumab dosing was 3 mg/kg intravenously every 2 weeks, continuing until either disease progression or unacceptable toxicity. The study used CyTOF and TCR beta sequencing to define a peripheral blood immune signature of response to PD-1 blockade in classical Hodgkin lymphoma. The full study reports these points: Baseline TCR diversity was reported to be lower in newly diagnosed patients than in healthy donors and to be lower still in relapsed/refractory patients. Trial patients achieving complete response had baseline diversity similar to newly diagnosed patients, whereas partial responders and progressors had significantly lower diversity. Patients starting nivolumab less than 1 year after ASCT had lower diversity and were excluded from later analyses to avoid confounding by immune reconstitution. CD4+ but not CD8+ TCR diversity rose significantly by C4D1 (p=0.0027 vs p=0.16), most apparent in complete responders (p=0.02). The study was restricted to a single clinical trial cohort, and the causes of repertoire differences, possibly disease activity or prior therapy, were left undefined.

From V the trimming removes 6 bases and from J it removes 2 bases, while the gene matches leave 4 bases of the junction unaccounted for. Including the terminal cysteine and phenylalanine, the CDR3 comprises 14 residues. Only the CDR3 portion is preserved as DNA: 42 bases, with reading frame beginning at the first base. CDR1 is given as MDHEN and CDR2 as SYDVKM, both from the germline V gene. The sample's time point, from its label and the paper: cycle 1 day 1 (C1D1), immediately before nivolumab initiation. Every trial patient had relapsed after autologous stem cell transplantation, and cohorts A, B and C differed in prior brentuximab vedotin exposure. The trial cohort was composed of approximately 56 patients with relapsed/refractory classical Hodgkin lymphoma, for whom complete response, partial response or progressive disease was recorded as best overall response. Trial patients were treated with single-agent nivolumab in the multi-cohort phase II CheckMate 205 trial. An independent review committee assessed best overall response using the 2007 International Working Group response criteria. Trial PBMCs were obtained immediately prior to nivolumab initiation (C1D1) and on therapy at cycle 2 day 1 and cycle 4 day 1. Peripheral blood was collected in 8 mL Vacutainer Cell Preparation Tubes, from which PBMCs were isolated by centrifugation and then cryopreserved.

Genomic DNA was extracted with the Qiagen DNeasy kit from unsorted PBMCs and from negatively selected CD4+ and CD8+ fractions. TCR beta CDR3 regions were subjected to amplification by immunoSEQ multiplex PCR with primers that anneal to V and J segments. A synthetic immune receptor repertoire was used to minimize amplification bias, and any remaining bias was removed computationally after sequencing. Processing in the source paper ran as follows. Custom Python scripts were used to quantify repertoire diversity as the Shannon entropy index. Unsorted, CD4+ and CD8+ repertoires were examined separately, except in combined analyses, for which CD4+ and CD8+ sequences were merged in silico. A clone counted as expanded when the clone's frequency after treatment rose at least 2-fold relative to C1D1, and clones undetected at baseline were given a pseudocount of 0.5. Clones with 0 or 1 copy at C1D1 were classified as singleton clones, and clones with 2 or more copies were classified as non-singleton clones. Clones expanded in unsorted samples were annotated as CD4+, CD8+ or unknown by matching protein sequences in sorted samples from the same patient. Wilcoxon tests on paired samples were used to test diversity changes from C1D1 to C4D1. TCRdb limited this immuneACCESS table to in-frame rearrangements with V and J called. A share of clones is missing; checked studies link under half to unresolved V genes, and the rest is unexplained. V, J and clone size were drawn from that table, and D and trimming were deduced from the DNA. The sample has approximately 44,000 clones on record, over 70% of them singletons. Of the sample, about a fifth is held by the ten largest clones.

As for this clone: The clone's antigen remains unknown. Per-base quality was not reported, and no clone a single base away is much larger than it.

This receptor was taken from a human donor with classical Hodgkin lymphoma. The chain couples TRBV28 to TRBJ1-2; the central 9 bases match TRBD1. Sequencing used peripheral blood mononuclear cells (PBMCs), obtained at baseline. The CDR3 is CASRRGQGNYGYTF. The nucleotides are TGTGCCAGCAGACGGGGACAGGGAAACTATGGCTACACCTTC.